The rows below give T cell receptor beta chains drawn from one sample of a study of T cells in narcolepsy. Clones were read by immunoSEQ multiplex PCR, and TCRdb kept only the in-frame ones, dropping some. The profile covers around 30,000 clones, with 79% appearing a single time and more than 6.5% taken by the ten largest. The sample was memory (CD45RA-) CD4+ T cells from blood. These receptors all stem from a human donor in good health. Both conserved end residues are part of each CDR3. D genes are given only for firm matches. Clone sizes are given selectively: once, few, many, or a class where the clone is expanded.

size,D,J,V,DNA,CDR3
NA,NA,TRBJ2-5,TRBV5-1,TGCGCCAGCAGCTTGAATTCGGTGGGGGGCCAAGAGACCCAGTACTTC,CASSLNSVGGQETQYF
few,NA,TRBJ1-3,TRBV7-2,TGTGCCAGCAGCCCCGGAAACTCTGGAAACACCATATATTTT,CASSPGNSGNTIYF
NA,NA,TRBJ2-5,TRBV10-3,TGTGCCATCAGTGAGTCAGGGGGAGAGACCCAGTACTTC,CAISESGGETQYF
NA,NA,TRBJ1-2,TRBV18,TGTGCCAGCTCACCAGACCCTCCCTATGGCTACACCTTC,CASSPDPPYGYTF
NA,NA,TRBJ2-1,TRBV7-3,TGTGCCAGCAGCTTAGATTCTCAGGGCAATGAGCAGTTCTTC,CASSLDSQGNEQFF
once,NA,TRBJ1-1,TRBV11-3,TGTGCCAGCAGCTGGACGAGGAACACTGAAGCTTTCTTT,CASSWTRNTEAFF
NA,TRBD1,TRBJ1-2,TRBV6-5,TGTGCCAGCAGTTACTCGGGACAGGGCAACTATGGCTACACCTTC,CASSYSGQGNYGYTF
NA,NA,TRBJ2-7,TRBV5-4,TGTGCCAGCAGCCCCAGAGGGGGGCAGGGGTACGAGCAGTACTTC,CASSPRGGQGYEQYF
NA,TRBD2,TRBJ2-3,TRBV2,TGTGCCAGCCAGGGACTAGCAGGCACAGATACGCAGTATTTT,CASQGLAGTDTQYF
NA,TRBD1,TRBJ2-1,TRBV9,TGTGCCAGCAGCTCCGGACAGGGGGCTCGCAATGAGCAGTTCTTC,CASSSGQGARNEQFF
medium-sized,NA,TRBJ1-1,TRBV28,TGTGCCAGCAGGGTCCTCAACAGGAGAGCTTTCTTT,CASRVLNRRAFF
NA,NA,TRBJ2-3,TRBV6-5,TGTGCCAGCAGCCGGGCCCGCACAGATACGCAGTATTTT,CASSRARTDTQYF
NA,NA,TRBJ2-5,TRBV7-8,TGTGCCAGCAGTAGGGGGAGACAAGAGACCCAGTACTTC,CASSRGRQETQYF
NA,NA,TRBJ1-3,TRBV7-9,TGTGCCAGCGAATTAAGCTCTGGAAACACCATATATTTT,CASELSSGNTIYF
NA,NA,TRBJ2-3,TRBV10-1,TGCGCCAGCAGTGGCCGAAAGTGGGATACGCAGTATTTT,CASSGRKWDTQYF
NA,NA,TRBJ1-5,TRBV19,TGTGCCAGTAGTATAGGAGGGGCCGCAGGTGGTAGCAATCAGCCCCAGCATTTT,CASSIGGAAGGSNQPQHF
NA,NA,TRBJ1-1,TRBV7-2,TGTGCCAGCAGCCCCCAGGGTACTGAAGCTTTCTTT,CASSPQGTEAFF
NA,TRBD1,TRBJ1-6,TRBV4-1,TGCGCCAGCAGCCCAGGGGGCGGTGATTCACCCCTCCACTTT,CASSPGGGDSPLHF
NA,NA,TRBJ2-3,TRBV28,TGTGCCAGCAGATCCGACCAAAGCACAGATACGCAGTATTTT,CASRSDQSTDTQYF
NA,TRBD2,TRBJ2-3,TRBV28,TGTGCCAGTCTCCCGGGACTAGCGGGGAGAGATACGCAGTATTTT,CASLPGLAGRDTQYF
NA,TRBD1,TRBJ1-5,TRBV7-2,TGTGCCAGCAGCTACGACGCACAGGGGTTTCAGCCCCAGCATTTT,CASSYDAQGFQPQHF
NA,NA,TRBJ1-2,TRBV11-2,TGTGCCAGCAGCTTAGCGCGGGGGAGTCACTATGGCTACACCTTC,CASSLARGSHYGYTF
NA,NA,TRBJ2-7,TRBV11-1,TGTGCCAGCAGCGCCGACACCCTTTCCTACGAGCAGTACTTC,CASSADTLSYEQYF